This T cell receptor beta chain was found in a study of spatial heterogeneity in lung cancer. Stated time point: sample taken at primary tumor resection. This clonotype was found many times. Its antigen is currently unknown. Germline V gives CDR1 DFQATT, CDR2 SNEGSKA (reference sequence). The V and J ends lost 0 bases and 3 bases respectively, with 10 bases between them. The CDR3 runs to 14 residues. Study conclusions and caveats: Counts of ubiquitous and regional expanded TCRs tracked ubiquitous and regional nonsynonymous mutations, respectively. Tumor mutation counts were tracked by expanded intratumoral alpha and beta TCR counts.

TCRdb reanalysed the 5' RACE reads using MiXCR and keeps one entry per CDR3 protein. The table records about 13,000 distinct CDR3 sequences, 5.1% of them present only once. This TCR derives from a male donor with early-stage non-small cell lung cancer. The starting material was lung tumor tissue, obtained at surgery. The rearrangement links TRBV20-1 to TRBJ2-3; TRBD1 is a possible D gene (5 bases). The CDR3 coding sequence is TGCAGTGCTAGAGATCAGGGTATGACAGATACGCAGTATTTT. Protein sequence: CSARDQGMTDTQYF.